This entry concerns a single T cell receptor (beta chain). Its cognate antigen has yet to be identified. No qualities accompany the bases; no much larger clone lies one base away. This record belongs to a study of T cells in localized non-small cell lung cancer (dated by TCRdb to 2019 to 2021). With regard to the full study: T cell repertoires of more than 200 early-stage NSCLC patients were analyzed, with tumors being compared against uninvolved tumor-adjacent lungs. The cohort was made up of fewer than 250 treatment-naive NSCLC patients whose localized lung tumors had been resected. Of the NSCLC patients, approximately 130 were male and around 99 were female, and the mean age was approximately 66 years.

The paper's findings and limits, for the study overall: Longer overall survival was associated with higher blood T cell density, whereas shorter survival was associated with higher adjacent-lung clonality. Because the study design was exploratory, TCR variables were selected using unadjusted p-values without false-discovery rate correction. A median of roughly 56 of the top 100 tumor clones were detected in paired uninvolved adjacent lung, and under 30 of these tumor clones were also found among the top 100 clones of the paired uninvolved adjacent lung. Because multi-region sequencing of the tumors was not done, intratumor heterogeneity could not be ruled out. Uninvolved tumor-adjacent lung showed the highest T cell clonality, higher than tumor, which suggests more focused antigenic responses in the uninvolved tumor-adjacent lung.

The immunoSEQ Assay was used to sequence TCR beta CDR3 regions from DNA. The authors' pipeline ran thus. T cell density was computed as TCR beta template counts normalized to usable DNA estimated by amplifying housekeeping genes. The preseqR package was used to estimate richness by extrapolating to 400,000 templates for PBMC samples and to 120,000 templates for tissue samples. Clonality was calculated as one minus Pielou's evenness. Differential abundance testing on productive amino-acid clonotypes, with a minimum total count of 5 and an alpha of 0.1, was used to identify tissue-enriched TCRs. Repertoire overlap between compartments was quantified with the Jaccard Index and Morisita Overlap Index. GLIPH grouped TCR beta CDR3s together with public tetramer-defined viral CDR3s, and a viral motif had to include at least three viral sequences and also show V-gene enrichment. Imported from immuneACCESS, the table was reduced by TCRdb to in-frame sequences with V and J called. These copies leave out some clones; in studies compared against another copy, an unresolved V gene accounts for under half, and the cause of the remainder is not known. D and trimming come from the DNA, and the V and J calls and clone size come from that table. Within this sample are almost 65,000 clones, with roughly 90% of them counted one time only. Almost 2% of the sample is taken by the ten largest.

A distance of 11 bases separates the germline ends of V and J, which lose 2 bases and 7 bases respectively. The CDR3 runs 14 residues from the cysteine to the phenylalanine. The retained sequence is limited to the CDR3, 42 bases, with the frame set at the first base. CDR1 SGHTA and CDR2 FQGNSA are derived from the germline V gene. At diagnosis, peripheral blood, uninvolved tumor-adjacent lung and tumor were collected and were preserved as a mix of fresh-frozen and FFPE material. For TCR repertoire profiling, blood samples were analyzed as peripheral blood mononuclear cells. The sample consisted of peripheral blood, taken before any cancer treatment. The clonotype comes from a woman aged 35 to 70 with stage I lung adenocarcinoma. The chain joins TRBV7-2 to TRBJ1-4; TRBD1 is perhaps the D gene, given 6 matching bases. In nucleotides, the sequence is TGTGCCAGCAGCTTAAGGGGGGATAGTGAAAAACTGTTTTTT. Its protein product is CASSLRGDSEKLFF.